The T cell receptor beta chain under discussion was sequenced for a study of shared clonotypes between healthy human individuals. Study-level background: Each donor's CD4 naive and CD4 memory cells filled three plates apiece, CD8 naive two, and CD8 memory one. Study observations and caveats: Large depth notwithstanding, sorted-subset sequencing proved incomplete by rarefaction. When naive CD4 clonotypes were compared across a few donors, approximately 4.9% were shared.

On sorted subsets, replicate PCRs used roughly 190 ng DNA, or about 33,000 T cell genomes. TCRdb's copy holds only in-frame clones and misses some; the assay was immunoSEQ multiplex PCR. This table has over a million clones, about four fifths appearing once. Of note for this clone: Its cognate antigen is unknown.

The V end was cut by 5 bases, the J end by 9 bases, with 14 bases between. The CDR3 has 13 residues. Germline V gene sequence: CDR1 MNHEY, CDR2 SMNVEV (reference sequence). This sequence originates from a man between 18 and 35 years old in good health. Some clones in this sample may be carry-over from other donors' samples. The sample consisted of memory CD4+ T cells from PBMCs. The subset: CD45RA-negative fraction. This rearrangement joins TRBV27 to TRBJ2-1; no clear D. For the CDR3, the DNA is TGTGCCAGCAGTCCACATACGACTGGTGAGCAGTTCTTC. It is translated as CASSPHTTGEQFF.